This T cell receptor beta chain was recorded in a study of OX40 agonist ivuxolimab in advanced cancers. In the study overall: Patients with prior anti-PD-1, anti-PD-L1 or anti-CTLA-4 therapy were eligible; 35% to 50% had some.

Regarding the study as a whole: CD8+ T cells were the subset that, on average, had more expanded clones than CD4+.

The CDR3 is 13 amino acids. The germline gives CDR1 MNHNS, CDR2 SASEGT. V lost 4 bases, J lost 0 bases, and 6 bases lay in between. Concerning this clone itself: As yet, its antigen is unknown.

The repertoire was sequenced with immunoSEQ multiplex PCR; TCRdb's copy has only in-frame clones and lacks some. Counted here are tens of thousands of clones, over 80% occurring once; the ten biggest clones make up under 0.65%. The receptor was isolated from an adult with an advanced solid tumor such as melanoma, head and neck, liver or kidney cancer. The gene calls are TRBV6-1 and TRBJ1-2; D unresolved. The sample in question was CD4+ or CD8+ T cells sorted from blood, obtained in a trial of the OX40 agonist ivuxolimab. The CDR3 sequence is CASSVRANYGYTF. CDR3 nucleotide sequence: TGTGCCAGCAGTGTCAGAGCTAACTATGGCTACACCTTC.